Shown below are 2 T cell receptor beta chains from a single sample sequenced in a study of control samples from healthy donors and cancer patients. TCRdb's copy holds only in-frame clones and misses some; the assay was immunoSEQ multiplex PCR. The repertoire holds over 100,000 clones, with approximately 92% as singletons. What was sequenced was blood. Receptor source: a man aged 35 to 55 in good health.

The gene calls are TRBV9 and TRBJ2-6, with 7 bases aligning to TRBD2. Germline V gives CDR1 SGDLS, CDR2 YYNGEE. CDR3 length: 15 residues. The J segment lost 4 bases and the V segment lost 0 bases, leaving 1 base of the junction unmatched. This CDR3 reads CASSVAGGGANVLTF. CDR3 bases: TGTGCCAGCAGCGTAGCGGGAGGAGGGGCCAACGTCCTGACTTTC.

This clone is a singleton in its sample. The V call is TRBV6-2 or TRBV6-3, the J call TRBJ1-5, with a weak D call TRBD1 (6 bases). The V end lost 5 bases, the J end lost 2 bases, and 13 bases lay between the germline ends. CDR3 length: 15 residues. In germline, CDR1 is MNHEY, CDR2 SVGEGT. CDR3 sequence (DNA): TGTGCCAGCAGTCTCAGGGGAGGCGGCAATCAGCCCCAGCATTTT. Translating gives CASSLRGGGNQPQHF.